The 5 T cell receptor beta chains listed next were all sequenced from one sample in a study of T cell responses to AZD1222 COVID-19 vaccine. Sequencing used immunoSEQ multiplex PCR; TCRdb keeps in-frame clones, though not all of them. The sample consists of 98,000 or so clones, roughly 93% of them appearing once. Sequencing used peripheral blood, obtained on day 0 of AZD1222 vaccination. Receptors originate from an adult in good health.

J is TRBJ1-2 and V is TRBV7-2, with 7 bases aligning to TRBD1. The V segment lost 5 bases and the J segment 0 bases; nucleotides outside the gene matches: 12. This CDR3 has 17 amino acids. Germline V gene lookup returns CDR1 SGHTA and CDR2 FQGNSA. CDR3 protein: CASSGRQGIESNYGYTF. In DNA, the CDR3 is TGTGCCAGCAGCGGACGACAGGGAATCGAATCTAACTATGGCTACACCTTC.

Turning to this clone: Other DNA sequences from this sample encode an identical CDR3 as well. The chain carries TRBV18 and TRBJ1-1; unclear D gene. Trimming pared 2 bases from V and 1 base from J, leaving 2 bases between. Germline V gene data show CDR1 as KGHSH and CDR2 as LQKENI. This CDR3 comprises 12 residues. CDR3 sequence (DNA): TGTGCCAGCTCACCAGGGAACACTGAAGCTTTCTTT. This codes for CASSPGNTEAFF.

The gene calls are TRBV29-1 and TRBJ2-1, with 9 bases matching TRBD2. Looked up from germline, CDR1 is SQVTM and CDR2 is ANQGSEA. This CDR3 has 15 amino acids. Trimming took 7 bases from V and 2 from J; bases not matched to a gene: 9. Written as DNA, the CDR3 is TGCAGCGCTGTGGTTCTAGCGGGACCCTACAATGAGCAGTTCTTC. This gives the protein CSAVVLAGPYNEQFF.

This clone has a handful of counts. The rearrangement links TRBV10-1 to TRBJ2-2; possibly TRBD1 for D (5 bases). Germline assignment: CDR1 WNHNN and CDR2 SYGVQD (reference sequence). The V end was cut by 4 bases, the J end by 4 bases, with 13 bases between. This CDR3 is built from 15 residues. CDR3 residues: CASSGTNQGTGELFF. The CDR3 DNA sequence: TGCGCCAGCAGTGGGACGAACCAGGGCACCGGGGAGCTGTTTTTT.

V usage is TRBV19 and J usage is TRBJ2-7, with 12 positions matching TRBD2. This CDR3 has 15 amino acids. The ends lost 5 bases at V and 1 base at J; junction bases unmatched: 3. Looked up from germline, CDR1 is LNHDA and CDR2 is SQIVND (reference sequence). DNA for the CDR3: TGTGCCAGTAGTTTGACTAGCGGGGGTTCCTACGAGCAGTACTTC. Translation gives CASSLTSGGSYEQYF.